The 30 T cell receptor beta chains listed next were all sequenced from one sample in a study of T-cell reconstitution after alpha-beta-depleted transplantation in children. Molecular barcoding with unique molecular identifiers was used for the TCRbeta library. TCRdb redid the calling of the PCR reads with MiXCR, one entry per CDR3 protein. The sample carries about 290,000 distinct CDR3 sequences, 10% recorded once. The sample here was PBMCs, taken before TCRalphabeta/CD19-depleted stem cell transplant. The source is a boy younger than two with acute myeloid leukemia, due to receive a stem cell transplant.

At least ten counts were recorded for this clonotype. The chain recombines TRBV12-3 or TRBV12-4 with TRBJ1-3; D is possibly TRBD1 (5 bases). CDR3 length: 15 amino acids. The V gene lost 6 bases and the J gene lost 0 bases, with 12 bases spanning the gap. The CDR3 coding sequence is TGTGCCAGCAGCCCGGGCGGGGGCTCTGGAAACACCATATATTTT. Translating it yields CASSPGGGSGNTIYF.

This clonotype was seen at least ten times. The rearrangement links TRBV5-8 to TRBJ1-1; TRBD1 might be the D (5 bases). This CDR3 comprises 16 residues. V shed 3 bases and J shed 1 base, with 16 bases lying between them. The germline gives CDR1 SGHTS, CDR2 YDEGEE. CDR3 nucleotide sequence: TGTGCCAGCAGCTCGGAAGGGGAATGGGGGAACACTGAAGCTTTCTTT. This gives the protein CASSSEGEWGNTEAFF.

There are many counts of this clonotype. J is TRBJ2-1 and V is TRBV7-3, with TRBD2 identical over 9 bases. CDR1 SGHTA and CDR2 FQGTGA come from the germline V gene. This CDR3 comprises 15 residues. The V and J ends lost 2 bases and 10 bases, in that order; junction bases with no gene match: 9. The CDR3 loop is CASSLQRGDRGEQFF. The DNA of the CDR3 is TGTGCCAGCAGCTTACAGCGGGGGGATCGCGGAGAGCAGTTCTTC.

The table lists this clonotype with many counts. The rearrangement uses TRBV12-3 or TRBV12-4 and TRBJ2-1; 14 nucleotides line up with TRBD2. Trimming at V came to 7 bases and at J to 7 bases, leaving 9 bases not matched to a gene. The CDR3 is made up of 16 amino acids. DNA of the CDR3: TGTGCCAGCATCGAGACTAGCGGGGGGGTATTTAATGAGCAGTTCTTC. Translated: CASIETSGGVFNEQFF.

This clonotype was recorded at least ten times. CDR3 loop: CASSSFGTGGAGGYTF. The CDR3 DNA reads as TGTGCCAGCAGTTCCTTCGGGACAGGGGGCGCGGGAGGCTACACCTTC. V gene TRBV6-5 combines with J gene TRBJ1-2; 12 bases align to TRBD1. Looked up from germline, CDR1 is MNHEY and CDR2 is SVGAGI. The junction had 11 bases not matched to a gene; V was cut back by 4 bases and J by 8 bases. The CDR3 is 16 residues long.

The V call is TRBV7-9, the J call TRBJ1-2; D might be TRBD1 (5 bases). V shed 3 bases and J shed 6 bases, with 14 bases lying between them. The CDR3 consists of 14 residues. The germline V gene encodes CDR1 SEHNR and CDR2 FQNEAQ (reference sequence). DNA of the CDR3: TGTGCCAGCAGCTTTTCCGGGGGAGGTCATGGCTACACCTTC. Its translation is CASSFSGGGHGYTF.

This clonotype was recorded many times. The chain has TRBV24-1 and TRBJ2-3, with D tentatively TRBD1 (6 bases). The germline V gene has CDR1 KGHDR and CDR2 SFDVKD. V lost 4 bases and J lost 4, with 14 bases in between. The CDR3 extends over 15 amino acids. Here the CDR3 DNA reads TGTGCCACCAGTGACCAAAGGGGGATGTCAGATACGCAGTATTTT. Its translation: CATSDQRGMSDTQYF.

The genes are TRBV2 and TRBJ1-5; D may be TRBD1 (5 bases). Deletions cut 6 bases from V and 2 bases from J, with 17 bases between. The germline V gene has CDR1 SNHLY and CDR2 FYNNEI. The CDR3 has 16 residues. The CDR3 protein is CASSANRIGRNQPQHF. The CDR3 DNA reads as TGTGCCAGCAGCGCCAACAGGATCGGGCGCAATCAGCCCCAGCATTTT.

This clonotype was detected many times. CDR3 sequence: CASRTGRTGLHEQYF. The CDR3 DNA sequence: TGTGCCAGCAGGACTGGACGAACAGGGCTCCACGAGCAGTACTTC. V usage is TRBV6-1 and J usage is TRBJ2-7; weak D call: TRBD1 (6 bases). There are 15 residues in the CDR3. V was trimmed by 6 bases and J by 5 bases, leaving 20 bases between them. Germline CDR1 MNHNS, CDR2 SASEGT.

Ten or more counts support this clonotype. The chain has TRBV4-3 and TRBJ2-3, with 10 positions matching TRBD2. Germline CDR1 reads LGHNA; CDR2 reads YSLEER. Losses at the gene ends were 5 bases for V and 5 bases for J; bases not matched to a gene: 10. The CDR3 is 16 residues long. The CDR3 coding sequence is TGCGCCAGCAGCAGGGAACTAGCGGGAAGGGGAGATACGCAGTATTTT. As protein: CASSRELAGRGDTQYF.

The chain couples TRBV2 to TRBJ2-3; 8 nucleotides agree with TRBD1. Germline V gene lookup returns CDR1 SNHLY and CDR2 FYNNEI. The length of the CDR3 is 16 residues. The V and J ends lost 7 bases and 3 bases, in that order; junction bases with no gene match: 12. CDR3 sequence (DNA): TGTGCCAGCAACCGAGACAGGGGTAGTTCGACAGATACGCAGTATTTT. Its translation: CASNRDRGSSTDTQYF.

This clonotype was detected many times. This chain links TRBV14 with TRBJ1-6, with 9 bases matching TRBD1. CDR3 size: 15 residues. V was pared by 3 bases and J by 7 bases, with 4 bases of the junction left unmatched. From germline, CDR1 is SGHDN and CDR2 FVKESK. CDR3 sequence reads: CASSQDRGGNSPLHF. The CDR3 DNA follows: TGTGCCAGCAGCCAGGACAGGGGCGGAAATTCACCCCTCCACTTT.

This clonotype has at least ten counts. The chain employs TRBV12-3 or TRBV12-4 and TRBJ1-4; D gene unclear. CDR3 size: 14 residues. Trimming pared 4 bases from V and 6 bases from J, leaving 12 bases between. The DNA of the CDR3 is TGTGCCAGCAGTTGGAACCCGCAGGATGAAAAACTGTTTTTT. Its protein is CASSWNPQDEKLFF.

This clonotype was recorded at least ten times. The chain links TRBV10-3 to TRBJ2-5; D is unclear. The germline V gene encodes CDR1 ENHRY and CDR2 SYGVKD. The CDR3 runs to 10 residues. Trimming left V 8 bases short and J 3 bases short, with 4 bases between. This CDR3 is CAIGEETQYF. DNA for the CDR3: TGTGCCATCGGAGAAGAGACCCAGTACTTC.

This clonotype was seen ten or more times. The rearrangement joins TRBV11-2 to TRBJ2-2; D remains ambiguous. The CDR3 sequence is 15 residues long. V shed 0 bases and J shed 1 base, with 6 bases lying between them. Germline CDR1 is SGHAT and CDR2 is FQNNGV. CDR3 amino acids: CASSLDLLNTGELFF. The CDR3 DNA is TGTGCCAGCAGCTTAGATCTCCTGAACACCGGGGAGCTGTTTTTT.

This clonotype was seen ten or more times. The genes are TRBV28 and TRBJ1-6; D might be TRBD1 (6 bases). Germline assignment: CDR1 MDHEN and CDR2 SYDVKM. Trimming pared 2 bases from V and 6 bases from J, leaving 8 bases between. This CDR3 is 14 amino acids long. CDR3 sequence: CASSLGQFNSPLHF. As DNA, the CDR3 is TGTGCCAGCAGTTTAGGACAGTTTAATTCACCCCTCCACTTT.

This clonotype was seen more than once but under ten times. The V and J genes are TRBV7-2 and TRBJ1-5; D uncertain. Per germline, CDR1 SGHTA and CDR2 FQGNSA. Trimming shortened V by 0 bases and J by 3 bases, and 9 bases separated the two germline ends. This CDR3 region has 15 residues. CDR3 sequence: CASSLAHGDNQPQHF. The CDR3 DNA reads as TGTGCCAGCAGCTTAGCGCACGGGGACAATCAGCCCCAGCATTTT.

This clonotype occurred a few times. The chain combines TRBV2 with TRBJ2-1; TRBD1 is a possible D gene (6 bases). V was trimmed by 0 bases and J by 6 bases, leaving 9 bases between them. The CDR3 is 14 residues long. The germline gives CDR1 SNHLY, CDR2 FYNNEI. The CDR3 region has the DNA TGTGCCAGCAGTGAAGCCGGACAGCTCAATGAGCAGTTCTTC. Its translation is CASSEAGQLNEQFF. Full variable domain (outside the CDR3, taken from reference TRBV2 and TRBJ2-1): EPEVTQTPSHQVTQMGQEVILRCVPISNHLYFYWYRQILGQKVEFLVSFYNNEISEKSEIFDDQFSVERPDGSNFTLKIRSTKLEDSAMYFCASSEAGQLNEQFFGPGTRLTVL.

Only one count was recorded for this clonotype. Germline is not matched at one junction end, which may reflect a read error. This chain uses TRBV6-2 or TRBV6-3 with TRBJ2-1; 7 bases agree with TRBD1. The CDR3 loop spans 13 amino acids. Germline CDR1 MNHEY, CDR2 SVGEGT. The CDR3 nucleotides read TGTGCCAGCAGAGACAGGGTATACAATGAGCTGTTCTTC. As protein: CASRDRVYNELFF.

This clonotype was counted only a few times. The V and J genes are TRBV10-3 and TRBJ1-2, with 7 positions matching TRBD1. Trimming at V came to 7 bases and at J to 2 bases, leaving 4 bases not matched to a gene. The CDR3 extends over 13 amino acids. Germline values: CDR1 ENHRY, CDR2 SYGVKD. As DNA, the CDR3 is TGTGCCATCACTGTCAGGGGGAACTATGGCTACACCTTC. As protein: CAITVRGNYGYTF.

This clonotype was observed a few times. The chain links TRBV7-2 to TRBJ2-7; D possibly corresponds to TRBD1 (5 bases). The CDR3 totals 15 residues. V was clipped by 5 bases and J by 0 bases, with 14 bases between them. The germline gives CDR1 SGHTA, CDR2 FQGNSA. Here the CDR3 reads CASSQGLGASYEQYF. The CDR3 coding sequence is TGTGCCAGCAGCCAAGGCCTAGGGGCCTCCTACGAGCAGTACTTC.

In its sample, this clonotype ranks as medium-sized. The chain combines TRBV3-1 with TRBJ2-7, with 7 bases matching TRBD1. There are 15 residues in the CDR3. Germline V gene sequence: CDR1 LGHDT, CDR2 YNNKEL (reference sequence). The J segment lost 2 bases and the V segment lost 2 bases, leaving 6 bases of the junction unmatched. The CDR3 DNA is TGTGCCAGCAGCCAAAAAGGGACAGCAGCCTACGAGCAGTACTTC. It specifies CASSQKGTAAYEQYF.

This clonotype appeared many times. The rearrangement joins TRBV5-1 to TRBJ2-7; TRBD1 matches 7 bases. Germline V gene sequence: CDR1 SGHRS, CDR2 YFSETQ. J lost 4 bases, V lost 2 bases, and 6 bases had no gene match. The CDR3 has 14 amino acids. This CDR3 reads CASSFFRGTYEQYF. CDR3 DNA: TGCGCCAGCAGCTTTTTCAGGGGGACGTACGAGCAGTACTTC.

This clonotype was counted at least ten times. CDR3 sequence: CASSDSGEQYF. In DNA form, the CDR3 reads TGTGCCAGCAGTGATAGCGGGGAGCAGTATTTT. V and J are TRBV2 and TRBJ2-3; TRBD2 matches at 8 bases. V trimming: 3 bases; J trimming: 11 bases; junction bases outside the gene matches: 1. Germline CDR1 SNHLY, CDR2 FYNNEI. This CDR3 region has 11 residues. Full variable domain (missing parts from reference TRBV2 and TRBJ2-3): EPEVTQTPSHQVTQMGQEVILRCVPISNHLYFYWYRQILGQKVEFLVSFYNNEISEKSEIFDDQFSVERPDGSNFTLKIRSTKLEDSAMYFCASSDSGEQYFGPGTRLTVL.

Ten or more counts support this clonotype. This chain joins TRBV24-1 and TRBJ2-1; D is uncertain. Trimming stripped 0 bases from V and 0 bases from J, with 5 bases between. This CDR3 is 15 amino acids long. From germline, CDR1 is KGHDR and CDR2 SFDVKD. The CDR3 is CATSDLTHSYNEQFF. CDR3 DNA sequence: TGTGCCACCAGTGATTTGACCCACTCCTACAATGAGCAGTTCTTC.

This clonotype showed up many times. This chain uses TRBV20-1 with TRBJ2-7; D is possibly TRBD2 (5 bases). There are 15 residues in the CDR3. V lost 7 bases to trimming and J lost 5 bases, with 24 bases between them. Looked up from germline, CDR1 is DFQATT and CDR2 is SNEGSKA (reference sequence). CDR3 coding DNA: TGCAGTGTGTCCCTCCAGGATCGGGGAATCCACGAGCAGTACTTC. This translates into CSVSLQDRGIHEQYF.

This clonotype was observed at least ten times. The chain is built from TRBV5-1 and TRBJ2-2, with 7 bases that match TRBD1. Losses at the gene ends were 7 bases for V and 3 bases for J; bases not matched to a gene: 6. CDR3 size: 14 residues. Germline V gene data show CDR1 as SGHRS and CDR2 as YFSETQ. CDR3 sequence reads: CASVQGYDTGELFF. CDR3 nucleotides: TGCGCCAGCGTACAGGGGTACGACACCGGGGAGCTGTTTTTT.

This clonotype was found many times. The rearrangement uses TRBV28 and TRBJ2-3; 13 bases are shared with TRBD2. Germline CDR1 MDHEN, CDR2 SYDVKM. This CDR3 region has 18 residues. Trimming took 6 bases from V and 3 from J; bases not matched to a gene: 12. DNA of the CDR3: TGTGCCAGCAGCTTAGTGGGACTAGCGGGAAGGCTTACAGATACGCAGTATTTT. Translating it yields CASSLVGLAGRLTDTQYF.

This clonotype has at least ten counts. The chain employs TRBV12-3 or TRBV12-4 and TRBJ1-4; 10 nucleotides match TRBD1. The CDR3 is 19 amino acids. The J segment lost 8 bases and the V segment lost 3 bases, leaving 18 bases of the junction unmatched. CDR3 DNA: TGTGCCAGCAGTTTCACCCTCATAGATCGACAGGGGGCTCGGGAAAAACTGTTTTTT. The encoded protein is CASSFTLIDRQGAREKLFF.

The chain carries TRBV6-1 and TRBJ2-5; TRBD2 agrees at 12 bases. CDR3 size: 18 residues. The V gene end was trimmed by 7 bases and the J gene end by 5 bases; junction bases not matched to a gene: 17. In germline, CDR1 is MNHNS, CDR2 SASEGT. In DNA, the CDR3 is TGTGCCAGCAAATTGGTACTAGCGGGAGGACTCATAGGGGAGACCCAGTACTTC. It yields the protein CASKLVLAGGLIGETQYF.